Presented here are 29 T cell receptor beta chains from one specimen sequenced in a study of early T cells in non-severe SARS-CoV-2 infection. TCRdb analysed the 5' RACE reads with MiXCR anew, one entry per CDR3 protein. The sample records fewer than 50,000 distinct CDR3 sequences, 9% to 15% being singletons. Sequences were obtained from whole blood. These receptor sequences come from an adult who was a healthcare worker with PCR-confirmed SARS-CoV-2 infection or an uninfected control (not recorded which).

This clonotype was seen repeatedly, ten times or more. V and J are TRBV7-3 and TRBJ2-5; a weak D match, TRBD2 (5 bases). V was shortened by 5 bases and J by 2 bases, with 15 bases between the two germline ends. Germline V CDR1 and CDR2: SGHTA, FQGTGA. The CDR3 is 15 residues long. This chain's CDR3 is CASSLSGWQQETQYF. The DNA for the CDR3 is TGTGCCAGCAGCCTCTCGGGATGGCAGCAAGAGACCCAGTACTTC.

This clonotype was seen ten or more times. The chain couples TRBV11-2 to TRBJ2-1; D gene unclear. The CDR3 spans 12 residues. Trimming cost V 5 bases and J 11 bases, with 13 bases left between them. Per the germline V gene, CDR1 is SGHAT and CDR2 is FQNNGV. CDR3 residues: CASSPTTSQQFF. Written as DNA, the CDR3 is TGTGCCAGCAGCCCTACTACGTCCCAGCAGTTCTTC.

The rearrangement links TRBV2 to TRBJ1-1, with 9 bases aligning to TRBD1. Germline loops: CDR1 SNHLY, CDR2 FYNNEI. Losses at the gene ends were 5 bases for V and 3 bases for J; bases not matched to a gene: 1. The CDR3 loop spans 13 amino acids. The CDR3 region has the DNA TGTGCCAGCAGTCGGGACAGGGACACTGAAGCTTTCTTT. Amino acid sequence: CASSRDRDTEAFF.

This sequence joins TRBV20-1 and TRBJ2-7; 10 bases match TRBD2. The CDR3 is made up of 14 amino acids. V trimming: 3 bases; J trimming: 5 bases; junction bases outside the gene matches: 7. Germline lookup yields CDR1 DFQATT and CDR2 SNEGSKA (reference sequence). The CDR3 region is CSARQAGGPHEQYF. The CDR3 DNA is TGCAGTGCTAGGCAAGCGGGAGGGCCCCACGAGCAGTACTTC.

A word on this clonotype: An end of the junction does not agree with germline; a read error may underlie this. The chain has TRBV7-6 and TRBJ1-2; 7 bases line up with TRBD1. Germline CDR1 and CDR2: SGHVS and FNYEAQ. This CDR3 contains 16 residues. The CDR3 reads CASSLYTGVTNYGFTF. The CDR3 DNA reads TGTGCCAGCAGCTTATATACAGGGGTAACTAACTATGGCTTCACCTTC.

The sample holds many counts of this clonotype. This sequence joins TRBV7-2 and TRBJ1-6; tentative D call: TRBD1 (5 bases). Trimming cost V 5 bases and J 0 bases, with 11 bases left between them. Germline V gives CDR1 SGHTA, CDR2 FQGNSA. This CDR3 is 16 amino acids long. As DNA, the CDR3 is TGTGCCAGCAGCGCAAGACAGAGCTCCTATAATTCACCCCTCCACTTT. It is translated as CASSARQSSYNSPLHF. Complete variable domain (other parts from reference TRBV7-2 and TRBJ1-6): GAGVSQSPSNKVTEKGKDVELRCDPISGHTALYWYRQSLGQGLEFLIYFQGNSAPDKSGLPSDRFSAERTGGSVSTLTIQRTQQEDSAVYLCASSARQSSYNSPLHFGNGTRLTVT.

The CDR3 bases are TGTGCCAGCAGTTACTCGGGTCCGCGCACTGAAGCTTTCTTT. Translated: CASSYSGPRTEAFF. The chain combines TRBV6-6 with TRBJ1-1; D is unresolved. The ends were cut back, 0 bases at V and 4 bases at J, with 9 bases in the middle. The CDR3 totals 14 residues. Germline V gene data show CDR1 as MNHNY and CDR2 as SVGAGI (reference sequence).

This clonotype appeared many times. The rearrangement joins TRBV30 to TRBJ2-5, with 7 bases aligning to TRBD2. This CDR3 is 15 amino acids long. CDR1 GTSNPN and CDR2 SVGIG come from the germline V gene (reference sequence). V gave up 3 bases and J gave up 2 bases; unmatched junction bases: 9. The CDR3 region has the DNA TGTGCCTGGAGCCCGGGAGGCCCCCTTCAAGAGACCCAGTACTTC. It specifies CAWSPGGPLQETQYF. The whole variable domain, filled in from reference TRBV30 and TRBJ2-5, reads SQTIHQWPATLVQPVGSPLSLECTVEGTSNPNLYWYRQAAGRGLQLLFYSVGIGQISSEVPQNLSASRPQDRQFILSSKKLLLSDSGFYLCAWSPGGPLQETQYFGPGTRLLVL.

This clonotype has a count of ten or more. The chain joins TRBV11-2 to TRBJ2-7; D may be TRBD1 or TRBD2 (5 bases each). The CDR3 totals 12 residues. Germline V gene lookup returns CDR1 SGHAT and CDR2 FQNNGV. V shed 8 bases and J shed 3 bases, with 11 bases lying between them. CDR3 in amino acids: CASQEGFYEQYF. The CDR3 DNA is TGTGCCAGCCAAGAGGGGTTCTACGAGCAGTACTTC.

The chain employs TRBV4-1 and TRBJ2-7; 10 nucleotides agree with TRBD1. Looked up from germline, CDR1 is MGHRA and CDR2 is YSYEKL. The CDR3 consists of 17 residues. Trimming cost V 3 bases and J 3 bases; bases outside gene matches: 11. The CDR3 coding sequence is TGCGCCAGCAGCCAGCCGGGACAGGGGACAAACTTCTACGAGCAGTACTTC. It is translated as CASSQPGQGTNFYEQYF.

The chain joins TRBV15 to TRBJ2-1; D is perhaps TRBD1 (5 bases). Germline loops: CDR1 LNHNV, CDR2 YYDKDF (reference sequence). The CDR3 runs 12 residues. The CDR3 reads CAAGRVNNEQFF. DNA for the CDR3: TGTGCTGCTGGCAGGGTTAACAATGAGCAGTTCTTC. Supplemented by reference TRBV15 and TRBJ2-1, the full variable domain reads DAMVIQNPRYQVTQFGKPVTLSCSQTLNHNVMYWYQQKSSQAPKLLFHYYDKDFNNEADTPDNFQSRRPNTSFCFLDIRSPGLGDTAMYLCAAGRVNNEQFFGPGTRLTVL.

This clonotype was observed many times. The V and J genes are TRBV13 and TRBJ2-1, with a possible D match to TRBD2 (7 bases). With 5 bases removed from V and 8 bases from J, the gap between germline ends came to 22 bases. This CDR3 is built from 16 residues. Germline V gene sequence: CDR1 PRHDT, CDR2 FYEKMQ (reference sequence). CDR3 sequence: CASSPFRGAPVDEQFF. The CDR3 region has the DNA TGTGCCAGCAGCCCCTTCCGGGGGGCCCCGGTAGATGAGCAGTTCTTC.

This clonotype was observed many times. J is TRBJ2-5 and V is TRBV6-5; TRBD1 aligns across 12 bases. CDR1 is MNHEY, CDR2 SVGAGI, per germline. V lost 8 bases, J lost 1 base, and 11 bases stayed unmatched. The CDR3 has 17 residues. The CDR3 DNA reads as TGTGCCAGCTCCTATCGGGGACAGGGGGCGATCCAAGAGACCCAGTACTTC. This codes for CASSYRGQGAIQETQYF.

This clonotype was seen many times. The rearrangement joins TRBV7-2 to TRBJ2-7; D is perhaps TRBD1 or TRBD2 (5 bases each). Trimming removed 5 bases at V and 0 bases at J, with 11 bases between. CDR3 length: 14 amino acids. The germline V gene encodes CDR1 SGHTA and CDR2 FQGNSA. In nucleotides, the CDR3 is TGTGCCAGCAGCAGGGACCGGAGCTCCTACGAGCAGTACTTC. Translated, it gives CASSRDRSSYEQYF.

This clonotype was seen ten or more times. The V gene is TRBV19, the J gene TRBJ2-5, with 7 bases identical to TRBD2. Trimming took 5 bases from V and 7 from J; bases not matched to a gene: 1. Germline CDR1 and CDR2: LNHDA and SQIVND (reference sequence). CDR3 length equals 11 residues. CDR3: CASSSGGTQYF. In DNA, the CDR3 is TGTGCCAGTAGTTCGGGGGGGACCCAGTACTTC. The variable domain in full, completed from reference TRBV19 and TRBJ2-5, reads DGGITQSPKYLFRKEGQNVTLSCEQNLNHDAMYWYRQDPGQGLRLIYYSQIVNDFQKGDIAEGYSVSREKKESFPLTVTSAQKNPTAFYLCASSSGGTQYFGPGTRLLVL.

This clonotype appeared a few times. The J gene is TRBJ2-2, the V gene TRBV11-3, with D possibly matching TRBD1 (5 bases). V was shortened by 10 bases and J by 7 bases, with 13 bases between the two germline ends. This CDR3 has 12 amino acids. CDR1 and CDR2 (germline): SGHNT, YENEEA. CDR3 coding DNA: TGTGCCACCTCGACAGACAACGGGGAGCTGTTTTTT. Translation gives CATSTDNGELFF.

V is TRBV7-2 and J is TRBJ2-3, with D hard to call. The CDR3 has 11 residues. V was clipped by 1 base and J by 8 bases, with 4 bases between them. Looked up from germline, CDR1 is SGHTA and CDR2 is FQGNSA. Here the CDR3 DNA reads TGTGCCAGCAGCTTAGAGAGTACGCAGTATTTT. It is translated as CASSLESTQYF.

This clonotype was detected ten times or more. The rearrangement joins TRBV7-3 to TRBJ1-1; 8 bases fit TRBD1. J was trimmed by 6 bases and V by 4 bases; bases with no gene match: 10. Germline V gene lookup returns CDR1 SGHTA and CDR2 FQGTGA. This CDR3 is built from 15 residues. DNA of the CDR3: TGTGCCAGCAGCTCAAAGACAGGGGAGAGGGCTGAAGCTTTCTTT. The encoded protein is CASSSKTGERAEAFF.

Worth noting for this clonotype: This could be a read error, since a much larger clone is one nucleotide away. In DNA form, the CDR3 reads TGCAGCCGGTCGTGTGTAGTCACGGCCCAGACCCAGTACTTC. Protein sequence: CSRSCVVTAQTQYF. The chain employs TRBV29-1 and TRBJ2-5; the D is unclear. This CDR3 has 14 amino acids. Germline V CDR1 and CDR2: SQVTM, ANQGSEA. V lost 8 bases and J lost 6, with 22 bases in between. The complete variable domain, with remaining parts taken from reference TRBV29-1 and TRBJ2-5, reads SAVISQKPSRDICQRGTSLTIQCQVDSQVTMMFWYRQQPGQSLTLIATANQGSEATYESGFVIDKFPISRPNLTFSTLTVSNMSPEDSSIYLCSRSCVVTAQTQYFGPGTRLLVL.

This clonotype was recorded a few times. J is TRBJ2-1 and V is TRBV25-1, with TRBD2 matching 7 bases. The V gene's germline CDR1 is MGHDK and CDR2 SYGVNS. The CDR3 loop spans 15 amino acids. Trimming took 6 bases from V and 0 from J; bases not matched to a gene: 5. The chain's CDR3 is CASSLGGSSYNEQFF. In DNA form, the CDR3 reads TGTGCCAGCAGCCTGGGGGGGAGCTCCTACAATGAGCAGTTCTTC.

This clonotype was observed at least ten times. V usage is TRBV12-3 or TRBV12-4 and J usage is TRBJ1-1; D gene unclear. The CDR3 length is 13 residues. Trimming removed 6 bases from V and 0 bases from J, with 8 bases in between. This chain's CDR3 is CASSTGLNTEAFF. In DNA, the CDR3 is TGTGCCAGCAGCACTGGCCTGAACACTGAAGCTTTCTTT.

V gene TRBV7-2 combines with J gene TRBJ2-3; TRBD2 is a possible D gene (7 bases). Germline CDR1 reads SGHTA; CDR2 reads FQGNSA. This CDR3 has 16 amino acids. Trimming left V 1 base short and J 3 bases short, with 14 bases between. The CDR3: CASSLVSAGATDTQYF. CDR3 nucleotide sequence: TGTGCCAGCAGCTTAGTGTCGGCGGGGGCGACAGATACGCAGTATTTT.

This clonotype has a count of ten or more. The CDR3 bases are TGTGCCAGCATGGCGACAGGGAGTCAGCCCCAGCATTTT. Translating it yields CASMATGSQPQHF. V is TRBV6-1 and J is TRBJ1-5; 7 nucleotides match TRBD1. The CDR3 spans 13 residues. Unmatched junction bases numbered 6, after V lost 7 bases and J lost 6 bases. The germline CDR1 and CDR2 sequences are MNHNS and SASEGT.

The chain carries TRBV28 and TRBJ1-2; 7 bases agree with TRBD1. The V gene end was trimmed by 7 bases and the J gene end by 6 bases; junction bases not matched to a gene: 8. CDR1 is MDHEN and CDR2 is SYDVKM in the germline V gene. The CDR3 totals 13 residues. The CDR3 region is CASTVTGVDGYTF. Here the CDR3 DNA reads TGTGCCAGCACCGTTACAGGGGTGGATGGCTACACCTTC.

The V and J genes are TRBV19 and TRBJ2-1; the D is unclear. CDR3 length: 12 amino acids. Germline V lookup: CDR1 LNHDA, CDR2 SQIVND (reference sequence). V was shortened by 3 bases and J by 7 bases, with 7 bases between the two germline ends. For the CDR3, the DNA is TGTGCCAGTAGTATGGCTAGGAATGAGCAGTTCTTC. It encodes CASSMARNEQFF.

The gene calls are TRBV2 and TRBJ2-3; tentative D call: TRBD2 (5 bases). This CDR3 has 14 amino acids. Germline V CDR1 and CDR2: SNHLY, FYNNEI. The V end was cut by 3 bases, the J end by 3 bases, with 10 bases between. Written as DNA, the CDR3 is TGTGCCAGCAGTGAGGAATGGACTACAGATACGCAGTATTTT. Its translation: CASSEEWTTDTQYF. Filled out from reference TRBV2 and TRBJ2-3, the complete variable domain reads EPEVTQTPSHQVTQMGQEVILRCVPISNHLYFYWYRQILGQKVEFLVSFYNNEISEKSEIFDDQFSVERPDGSNFTLKIRSTKLEDSAMYFCASSEEWTTDTQYFGPGTRLTVL.

In this sample, this clonotype turned up many times. The chain carries TRBV29-1 and TRBJ2-7, with D perhaps matching TRBD2 (5 bases). The CDR3 covers 15 residues. Trimming removed 1 base at V and 7 bases at J, with 20 bases between. CDR1 is SQVTM, CDR2 ANQGSEA, per germline. The CDR3 is CSVEVSLGTAGEQYF. The CDR3 region has the DNA TGCAGCGTTGAAGTCTCTCTGGGCACGGCGGGTGAGCAGTACTTC.

This clonotype was counted between two and nine times. The DNA of the CDR3 is TGTGCCAGCAGTTTGGGTAGCAGCAGCACAGATACGCAGTATTTT. Protein: CASSLGSSSTDTQYF. The rearrangement joins TRBV27 to TRBJ2-3; unclear D gene. Germline-derived CDR1 and CDR2 are MNHEY and SMNVEV (reference sequence). V lost 3 bases and J lost 0, with 10 bases in between. The length of the CDR3 is 15 residues.

This clonotype showed up many times. The chain recombines TRBV5-6 with TRBJ2-1; D not certain. The CDR3 covers 14 residues. V dropped 4 bases and J dropped 3 bases, with 11 bases sitting between them. CDR1 and CDR2 (germline): SGHDT, YYEEEE. The CDR3 DNA follows: TGTGCCAGCAGCCCCACTCTTTACTACAATGAGCAGTTCTTC. This sequence encodes CASSPTLYYNEQFF.